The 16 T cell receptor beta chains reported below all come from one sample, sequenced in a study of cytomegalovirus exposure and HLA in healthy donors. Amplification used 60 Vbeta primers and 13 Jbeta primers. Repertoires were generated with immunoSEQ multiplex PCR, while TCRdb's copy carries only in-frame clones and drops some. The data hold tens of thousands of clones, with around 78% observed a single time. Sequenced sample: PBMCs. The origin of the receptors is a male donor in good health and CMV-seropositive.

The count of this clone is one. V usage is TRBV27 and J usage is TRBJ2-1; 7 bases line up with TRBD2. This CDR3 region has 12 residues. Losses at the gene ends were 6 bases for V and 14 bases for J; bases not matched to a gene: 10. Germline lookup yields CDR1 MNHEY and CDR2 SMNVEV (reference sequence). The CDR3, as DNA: TGTGCCAGCAGCCGTGATCAGGGAGGGGAGTTCTTC. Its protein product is CASSRDQGGEFF.

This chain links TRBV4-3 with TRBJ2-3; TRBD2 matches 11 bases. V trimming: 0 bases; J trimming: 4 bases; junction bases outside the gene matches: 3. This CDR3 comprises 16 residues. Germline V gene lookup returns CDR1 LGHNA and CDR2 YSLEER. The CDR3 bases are TGCGCCAGCAGCCAAGAGCTAGCGGGAGGACCAGATACGCAGTATTTT. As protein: CASSQELAGGPDTQYF.

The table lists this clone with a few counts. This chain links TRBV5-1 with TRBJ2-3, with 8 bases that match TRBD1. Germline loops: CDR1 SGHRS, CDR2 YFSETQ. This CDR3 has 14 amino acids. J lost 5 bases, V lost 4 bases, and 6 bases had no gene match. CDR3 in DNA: TGCGCCAGCAGCCCAGGGGGCCTTGGAGATACGCAGTATTTT. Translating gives CASSPGGLGDTQYF. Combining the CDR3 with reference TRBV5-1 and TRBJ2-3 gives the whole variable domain KAGVTQTPRYLIKTRGQQVTLSCSPISGHRSVSWYQQTPGQGLQFLFEYFSETQRNKGNFPGRFSGRQFSNSRSEMNVSTLELGDSALYLCASSPGGLGDTQYFGPGTRLTVL.

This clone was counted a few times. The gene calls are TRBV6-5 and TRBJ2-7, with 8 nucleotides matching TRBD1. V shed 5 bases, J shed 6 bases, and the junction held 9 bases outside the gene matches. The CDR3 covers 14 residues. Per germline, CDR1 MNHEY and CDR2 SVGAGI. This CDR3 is CASSRTGILSEQYF. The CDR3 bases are TGTGCCAGCAGTCGGACAGGGATATTGTCCGAGCAGTACTTC.

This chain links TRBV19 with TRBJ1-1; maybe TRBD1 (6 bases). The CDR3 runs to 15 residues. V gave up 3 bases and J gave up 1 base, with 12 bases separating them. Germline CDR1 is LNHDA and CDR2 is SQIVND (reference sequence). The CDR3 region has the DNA TGTGCCAGTAGTATTACAGGGAAGGGGAACACTGAAGCTTTCTTT. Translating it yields CASSITGKGNTEAFF. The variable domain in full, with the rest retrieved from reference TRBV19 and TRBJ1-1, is DGGITQSPKYLFRKEGQNVTLSCEQNLNHDAMYWYRQDPGQGLRLIYYSQIVNDFQKGDIAEGYSVSREKKESFPLTVTSAQKNPTAFYLCASSITGKGNTEAFFGQGTRLTVV.

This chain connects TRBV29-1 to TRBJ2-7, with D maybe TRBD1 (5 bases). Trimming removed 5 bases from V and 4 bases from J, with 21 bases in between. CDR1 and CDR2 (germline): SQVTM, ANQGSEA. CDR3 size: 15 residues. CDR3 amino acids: CSVSFVVGRRYEQYF. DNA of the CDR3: TGCAGCGTTAGTTTTGTTGTGGGGCGACGGTACGAGCAGTACTTC.

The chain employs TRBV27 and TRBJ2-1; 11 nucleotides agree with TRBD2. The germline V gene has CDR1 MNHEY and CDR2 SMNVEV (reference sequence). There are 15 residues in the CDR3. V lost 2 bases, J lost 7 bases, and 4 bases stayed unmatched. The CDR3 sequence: CASSLTSGRSNEQFF. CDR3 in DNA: TGTGCCAGCAGTTTAACTAGCGGGAGAAGTAATGAGCAGTTCTTC.

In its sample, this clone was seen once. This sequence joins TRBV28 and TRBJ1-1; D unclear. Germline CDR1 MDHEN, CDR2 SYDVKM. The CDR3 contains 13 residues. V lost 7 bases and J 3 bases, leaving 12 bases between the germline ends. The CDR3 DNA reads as TGTGCCAGCATCGGGGTGTCGCACACTGAAGCTTTCTTT. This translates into CASIGVSHTEAFF.

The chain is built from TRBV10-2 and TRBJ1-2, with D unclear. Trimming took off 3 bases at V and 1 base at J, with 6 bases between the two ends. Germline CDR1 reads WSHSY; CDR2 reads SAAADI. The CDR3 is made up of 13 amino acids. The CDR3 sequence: CASSESRNYGYTF. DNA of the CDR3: TGCGCCAGCAGTGAATCGCGTAACTATGGCTACACCTTC.

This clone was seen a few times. CDR3 DNA sequence: TGTGCCAGCAGTGGTGCCCAGGGAGGGGCGGGGGTAACAGATACGCAGTATTTT. This translates into CASSGAQGGAGVTDTQYF. The chain uses TRBV2 and TRBJ2-3, with 7 bases matching TRBD2. After removal of 4 bases from V and 3 bases from J, the junction contained 16 bases not matched to a gene. This CDR3 contains 18 residues. Germline loops: CDR1 SNHLY, CDR2 FYNNEI.

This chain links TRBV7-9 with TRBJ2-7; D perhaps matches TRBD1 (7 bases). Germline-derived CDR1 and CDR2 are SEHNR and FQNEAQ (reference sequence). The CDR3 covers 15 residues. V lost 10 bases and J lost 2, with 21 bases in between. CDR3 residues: CATSNGSRGAYEQYF. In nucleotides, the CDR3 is TGTGCCACCTCAAATGGGAGCAGGGGGGCCTACGAGCAGTACTTC.

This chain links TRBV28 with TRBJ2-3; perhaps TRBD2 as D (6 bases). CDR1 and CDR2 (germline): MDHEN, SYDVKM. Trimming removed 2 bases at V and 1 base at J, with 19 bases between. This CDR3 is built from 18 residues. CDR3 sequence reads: CASSLPLGFGSRTDTQYF. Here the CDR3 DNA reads TGTGCCAGCAGTTTACCCCTGGGCTTCGGGAGTCGCACAGATACGCAGTATTTT.

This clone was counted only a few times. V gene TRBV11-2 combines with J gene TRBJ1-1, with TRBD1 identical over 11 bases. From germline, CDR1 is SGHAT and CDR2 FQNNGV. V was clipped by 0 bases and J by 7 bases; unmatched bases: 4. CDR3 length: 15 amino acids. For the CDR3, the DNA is TGTGCCAGCAGCTTAGACCGGACAGGGGGCGTTGAAGCTTTCTTT. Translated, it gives CASSLDRTGGVEAFF. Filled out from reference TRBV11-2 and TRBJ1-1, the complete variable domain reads EAGVAQSPRYKIIEKRQSVAFWCNPISGHATLYWYQQILGQGPKLLIQFQNNGVVDDSQLPKDRFSAERLKGVDSTLKIQPAKLEDSAVYLCASSLDRTGGVEAFFGQGTRLTVV.

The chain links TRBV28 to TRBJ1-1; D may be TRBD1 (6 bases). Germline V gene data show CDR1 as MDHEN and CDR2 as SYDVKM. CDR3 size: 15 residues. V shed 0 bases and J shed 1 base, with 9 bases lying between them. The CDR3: CASSLWQQGNTEAFF. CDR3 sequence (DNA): TGTGCCAGCAGTTTATGGCAACAGGGGAACACTGAAGCTTTCTTT.

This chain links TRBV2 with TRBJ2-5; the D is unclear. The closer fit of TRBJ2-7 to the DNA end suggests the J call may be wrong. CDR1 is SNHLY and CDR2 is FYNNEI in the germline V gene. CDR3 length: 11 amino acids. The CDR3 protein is CASSSRYEQYF. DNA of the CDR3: TGTGCCAGCAGTTCGCGCTACGAGCAGTACTTC.

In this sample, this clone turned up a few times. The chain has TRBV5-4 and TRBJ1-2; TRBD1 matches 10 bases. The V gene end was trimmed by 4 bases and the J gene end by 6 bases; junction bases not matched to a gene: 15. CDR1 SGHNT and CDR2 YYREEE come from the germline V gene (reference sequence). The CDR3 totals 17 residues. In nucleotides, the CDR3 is TGTGCCAGCAGCCAGATGAAGATAGGGACAGGGGATAATGGCTACACCTTC. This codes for CASSQMKIGTGDNGYTF.